This T cell receptor beta chain is from a study of blood T cell repertoires in COVID-19. How the authors handled the data: Reference gene primers were amplified, and this amplification served to estimate nucleated cell counts. Here immunoSEQ multiplex PCR was the method, and the copy in TCRdb shows in-frame clones only, minus some. V, J and clone size were drawn from that table, and D and trimming were deduced from the DNA. The table lists about 420,000 clones, roughly 89% of them singletons. Trimming removed 0 bases at V and 9 bases at J, with 19 bases between. Germline V gene lookup returns CDR1 SGHRS and CDR2 YFSETQ. The CDR3 is 16 residues long.

The receptor comes from a man between 18 and 29 years old with COVID-19, enrolled during active disease. Sequencing was carried out using peripheral blood. This chain connects TRBV5-1 to TRBJ1-3, with D perhaps matching TRBD1 (6 bases). This CDR3 is CASSLGVRGSGGTIYF. DNA for the CDR3: TGCGCCAGCAGCTTGGGGGTCAGGGGCTCTGGAGGCACCATATATTTT.